One sample yielded the 2 T cell receptor beta chains listed below, sequenced in a study of blood T cell repertoires in COVID-19. Some clones are missing from TCRdb's copy, which holds only in-frame ones; the method was immunoSEQ multiplex PCR. The sample contains approximately 36,000 clones, 90% of which appear only once. The sample was peripheral blood. Source of these receptors: a man aged 55 to 70 with active or convalescent COVID-19.

This chain joins TRBV6-5 and TRBJ1-1, with D perhaps TRBD1 (5 bases). Germline V CDR1 and CDR2: MNHEY, SVGAGI. The V gene lost 8 bases and the J gene lost 2 bases, with 15 bases spanning the gap. CDR3 size: 14 residues. The CDR3 DNA sequence: TGTGCCAGCTGGCGCAGGGTGGATAACACTGAAGCTTTCTTT. Translating gives CASWRRVDNTEAFF.

V and J are TRBV2 and TRBJ1-5; tentative D call: TRBD1 (5 bases). This CDR3 is 13 amino acids long. Looked up from germline, CDR1 is SNHLY and CDR2 is FYNNEI. The V and J ends lost 5 bases and 7 bases respectively, with 12 bases between them. Here the CDR3 DNA reads TGTGCCAGCAGTAGGGGTGGGGGGCAGCCCCAGCATTTT. It is translated as CASSRGGGQPQHF.